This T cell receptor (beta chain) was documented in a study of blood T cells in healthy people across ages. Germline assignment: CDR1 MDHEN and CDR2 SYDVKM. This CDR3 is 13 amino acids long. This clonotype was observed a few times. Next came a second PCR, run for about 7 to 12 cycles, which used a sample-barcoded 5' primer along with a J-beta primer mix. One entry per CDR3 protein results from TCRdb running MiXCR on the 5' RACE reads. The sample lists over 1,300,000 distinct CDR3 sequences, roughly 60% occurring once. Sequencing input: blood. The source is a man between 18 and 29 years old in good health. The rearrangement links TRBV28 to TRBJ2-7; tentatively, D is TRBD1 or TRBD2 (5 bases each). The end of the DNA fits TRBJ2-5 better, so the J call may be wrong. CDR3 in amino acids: CAIGTPPMKTQYF. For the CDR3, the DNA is TGTGCCATCGGGACCCCTCCAATGAAGACCCAGTACTTC.